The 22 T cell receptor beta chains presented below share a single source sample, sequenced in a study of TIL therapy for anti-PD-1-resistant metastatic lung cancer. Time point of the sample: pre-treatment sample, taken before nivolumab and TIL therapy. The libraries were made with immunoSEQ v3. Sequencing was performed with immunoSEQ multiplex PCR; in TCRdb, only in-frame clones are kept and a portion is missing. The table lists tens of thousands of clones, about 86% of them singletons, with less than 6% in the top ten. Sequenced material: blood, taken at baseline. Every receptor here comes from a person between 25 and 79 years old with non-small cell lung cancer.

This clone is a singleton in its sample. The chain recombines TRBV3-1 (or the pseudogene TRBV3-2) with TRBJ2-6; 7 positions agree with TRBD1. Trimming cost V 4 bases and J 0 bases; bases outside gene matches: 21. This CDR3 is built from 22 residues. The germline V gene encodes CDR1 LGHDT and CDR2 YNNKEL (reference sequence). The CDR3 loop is CASSPHEGALFHSYSGANVLTF. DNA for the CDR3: TGTGCCAGCAGCCCCCATGAGGGGGCCCTCTTTCACTCTTACTCTGGGGCCAACGTCCTGACTTTC.

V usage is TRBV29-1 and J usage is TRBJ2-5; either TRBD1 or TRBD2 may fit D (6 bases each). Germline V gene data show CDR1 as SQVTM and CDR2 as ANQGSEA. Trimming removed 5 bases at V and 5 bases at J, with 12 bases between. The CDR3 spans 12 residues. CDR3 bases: TGCAGCGTTCGGGGGCTCGGGGAGACCCAGTACTTC. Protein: CSVRGLGETQYF.

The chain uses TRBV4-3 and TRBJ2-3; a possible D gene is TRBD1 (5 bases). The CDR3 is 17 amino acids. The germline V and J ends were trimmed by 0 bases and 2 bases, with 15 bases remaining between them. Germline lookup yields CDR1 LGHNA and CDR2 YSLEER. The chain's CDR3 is CASSQDLGVRATDTQYF. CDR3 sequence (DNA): TGCGCCAGCAGCCAAGATCTCGGAGTCAGGGCCACAGATACGCAGTATTTT.

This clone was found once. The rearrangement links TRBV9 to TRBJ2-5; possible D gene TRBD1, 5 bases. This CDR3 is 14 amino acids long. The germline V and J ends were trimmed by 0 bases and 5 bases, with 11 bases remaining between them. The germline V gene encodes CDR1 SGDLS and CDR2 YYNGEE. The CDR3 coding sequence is TGTGCCAGCAGCGTAGCATCAGGGATCGAGACCCAGTACTTC. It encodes CASSVASGIETQYF. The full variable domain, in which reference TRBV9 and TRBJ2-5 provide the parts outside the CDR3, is DSGVTQTPKHLITATGQRVTLRCSPRSGDLSVYWYQQSLDQGLQFLIQYYNGEERAKGNILERFSAQQFPDLHSELNLSSLELGDSALYFCASSVASGIETQYFGPGTRLLVL.

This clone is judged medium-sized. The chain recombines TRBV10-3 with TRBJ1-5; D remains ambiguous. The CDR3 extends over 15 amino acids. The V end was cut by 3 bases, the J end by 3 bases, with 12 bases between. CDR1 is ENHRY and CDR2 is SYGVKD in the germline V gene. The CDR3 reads CAISEVRDDNQPQHF. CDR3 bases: TGTGCCATCAGTGAAGTCCGGGATGACAATCAGCCCCAGCATTTT.

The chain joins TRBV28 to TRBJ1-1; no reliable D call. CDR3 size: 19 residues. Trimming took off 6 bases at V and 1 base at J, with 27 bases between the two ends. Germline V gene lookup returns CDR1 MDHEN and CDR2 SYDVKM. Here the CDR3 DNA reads TGTGCCAGCAGCAATTACCATTGGAGGGTATCAACGGGGAACACTGAAGCTTTCTTT. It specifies CASSNYHWRVSTGNTEAFF.

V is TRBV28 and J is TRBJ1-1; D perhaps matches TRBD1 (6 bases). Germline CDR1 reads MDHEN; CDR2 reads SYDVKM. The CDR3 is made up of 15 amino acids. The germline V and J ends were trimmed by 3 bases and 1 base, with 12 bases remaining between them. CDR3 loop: CASSLQGLGNTEAFF. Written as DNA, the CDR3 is TGTGCCAGCAGTTTGCAGGGGCTAGGGAACACTGAAGCTTTCTTT.

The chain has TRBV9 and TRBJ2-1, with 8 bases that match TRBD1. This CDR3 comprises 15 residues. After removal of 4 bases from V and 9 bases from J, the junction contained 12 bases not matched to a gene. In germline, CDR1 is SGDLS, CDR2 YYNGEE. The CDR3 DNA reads TGTGCCAGCAGCCCCCACCCGGACAGGGCAGGTGAGCAGTTCTTC. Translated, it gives CASSPHPDRAGEQFF.

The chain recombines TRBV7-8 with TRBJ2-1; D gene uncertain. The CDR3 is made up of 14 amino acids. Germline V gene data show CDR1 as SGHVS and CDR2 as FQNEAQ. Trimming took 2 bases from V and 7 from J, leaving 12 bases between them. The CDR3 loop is CASSLSRAANEQFF. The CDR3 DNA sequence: TGTGCCAGCAGCTTAAGTAGGGCAGCTAATGAGCAGTTCTTC.

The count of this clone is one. CDR3 sequence reads: CASSPRLAGAEVETQYF. The CDR3 DNA is TGTGCCAGCAGCCCGAGACTAGCGGGAGCCGAGGTTGAGACCCAGTACTTC. The chain links TRBV28 to TRBJ2-5, with 12 bases matching TRBD2. With V trimmed by 6 bases and J by 5 bases, 13 bases remained unmatched. The CDR3 covers 17 residues. CDR1 is MDHEN and CDR2 is SYDVKM in the germline V gene.

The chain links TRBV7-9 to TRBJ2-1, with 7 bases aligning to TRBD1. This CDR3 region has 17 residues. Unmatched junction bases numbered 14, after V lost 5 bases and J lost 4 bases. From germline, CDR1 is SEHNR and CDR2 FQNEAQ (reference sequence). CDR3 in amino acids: CASSPQLFRDRYNEQFF. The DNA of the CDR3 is TGTGCCAGCAGCCCACAATTGTTCCGGGACAGATACAATGAGCAGTTCTTC.

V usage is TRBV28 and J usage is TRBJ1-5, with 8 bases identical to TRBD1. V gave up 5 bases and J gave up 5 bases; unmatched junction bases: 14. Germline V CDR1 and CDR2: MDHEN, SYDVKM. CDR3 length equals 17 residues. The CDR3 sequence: CASSTNIGQGLDQPQHF. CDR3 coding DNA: TGTGCCAGCAGTACCAATATAGGACAGGGCTTGGATCAGCCCCAGCATTTT.

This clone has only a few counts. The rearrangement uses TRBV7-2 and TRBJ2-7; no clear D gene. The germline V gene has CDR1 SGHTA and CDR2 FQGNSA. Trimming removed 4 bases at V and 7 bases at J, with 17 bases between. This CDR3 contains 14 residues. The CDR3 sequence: CASSSTGSYEEQYF. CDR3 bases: TGTGCCAGCAGCTCCACCGGGTCTTATGAGGAGCAGTACTTC.

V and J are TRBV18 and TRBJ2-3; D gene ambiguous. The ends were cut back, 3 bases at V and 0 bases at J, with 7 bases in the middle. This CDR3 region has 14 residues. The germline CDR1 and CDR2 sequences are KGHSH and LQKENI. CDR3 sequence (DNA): TGTGCCAGCTCACCGGTTCCTAGCACAGATACGCAGTATTTT. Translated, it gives CASSPVPSTDTQYF.

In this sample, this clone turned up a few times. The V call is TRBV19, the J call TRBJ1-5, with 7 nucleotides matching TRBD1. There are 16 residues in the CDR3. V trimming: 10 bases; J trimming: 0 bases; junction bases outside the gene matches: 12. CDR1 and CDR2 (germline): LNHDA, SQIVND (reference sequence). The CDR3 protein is CATRGRGGNSNQPQHF. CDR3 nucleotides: TGTGCCACCAGGGGGAGGGGAGGGAATAGCAATCAGCCCCAGCATTTT.

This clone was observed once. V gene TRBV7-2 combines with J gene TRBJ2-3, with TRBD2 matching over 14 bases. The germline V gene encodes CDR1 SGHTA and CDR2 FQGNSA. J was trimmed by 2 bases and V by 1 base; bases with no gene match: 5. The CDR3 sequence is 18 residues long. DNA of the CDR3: TGTGCCAGCAGCTTAGTTGGGACTAGCGGGGGCGTCACAGATACGCAGTATTTT. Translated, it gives CASSLVGTSGGVTDTQYF.

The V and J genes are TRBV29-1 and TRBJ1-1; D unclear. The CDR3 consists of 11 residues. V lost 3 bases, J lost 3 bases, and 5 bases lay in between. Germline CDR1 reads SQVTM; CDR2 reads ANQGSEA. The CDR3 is CSVDGHTEAFF. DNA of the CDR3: TGCAGCGTTGACGGGCACACTGAAGCTTTCTTT.

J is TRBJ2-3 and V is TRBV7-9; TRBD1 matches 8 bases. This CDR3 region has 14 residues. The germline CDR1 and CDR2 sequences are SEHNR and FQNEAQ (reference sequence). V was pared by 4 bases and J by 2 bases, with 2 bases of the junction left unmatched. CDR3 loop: CASSSDRATDTQYF. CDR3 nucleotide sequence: TGTGCCAGCAGCTCGGACAGGGCCACAGATACGCAGTATTTT.

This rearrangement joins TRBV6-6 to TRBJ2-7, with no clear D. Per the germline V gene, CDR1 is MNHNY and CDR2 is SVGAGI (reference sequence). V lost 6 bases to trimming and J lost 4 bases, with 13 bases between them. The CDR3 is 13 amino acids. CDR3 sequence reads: CASSQLWEYEQYF. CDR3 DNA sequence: TGTGCCAGCAGCCAACTATGGGAATACGAGCAGTACTTC.

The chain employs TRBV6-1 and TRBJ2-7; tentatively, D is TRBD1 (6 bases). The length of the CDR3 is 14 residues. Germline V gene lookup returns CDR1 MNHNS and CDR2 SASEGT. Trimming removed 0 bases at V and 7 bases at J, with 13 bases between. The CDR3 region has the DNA TGTGCCAGCAGTGAAGCGGGGACACCGTTGGAGCAGTACTTC. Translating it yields CASSEAGTPLEQYF.

CDR3 region: CASSIGWGFGGSEQYF. CDR3 coding DNA: TGTGCCAGTAGTATCGGGTGGGGGTTTGGGGGCTCCGAGCAGTACTTC. The J gene is TRBJ2-7, the V gene TRBV19, with a tentative D call TRBD1 (6 bases). Between the trimmed V and J ends, which lost 3 bases and 6 bases, there was a span of 21 bases. Germline CDR1 is LNHDA and CDR2 is SQIVND (reference sequence). The CDR3 spans 16 residues. Together with reference TRBV19 and TRBJ2-7, the CDR3 gives the full variable domain: DGGITQSPKYLFRKEGQNVTLSCEQNLNHDAMYWYRQDPGQGLRLIYYSQIVNDFQKGDIAEGYSVSREKKESFPLTVTSAQKNPTAFYLCASSIGWGFGGSEQYFGPGTRLTVT.

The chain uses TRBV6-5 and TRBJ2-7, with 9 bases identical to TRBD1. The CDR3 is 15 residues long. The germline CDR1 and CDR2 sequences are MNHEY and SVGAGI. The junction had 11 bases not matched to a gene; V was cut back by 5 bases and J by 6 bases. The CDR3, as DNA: TGTGCCAGCAGTCAATCGGGACAGGGTATAGGCGAGCAGTACTTC. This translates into CASSQSGQGIGEQYF.